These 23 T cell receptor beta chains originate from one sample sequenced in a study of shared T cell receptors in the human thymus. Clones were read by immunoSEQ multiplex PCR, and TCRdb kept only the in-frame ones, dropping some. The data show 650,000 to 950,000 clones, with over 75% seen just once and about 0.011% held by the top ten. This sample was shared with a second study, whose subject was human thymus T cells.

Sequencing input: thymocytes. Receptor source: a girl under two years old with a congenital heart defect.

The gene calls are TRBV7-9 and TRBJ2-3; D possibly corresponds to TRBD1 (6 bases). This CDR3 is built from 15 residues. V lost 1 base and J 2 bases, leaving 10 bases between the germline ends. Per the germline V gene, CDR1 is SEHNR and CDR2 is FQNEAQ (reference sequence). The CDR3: CASSLGGPFTDTQYF. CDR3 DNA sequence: TGTGCCAGCAGCTTAGGGGGGCCTTTCACAGATACGCAGTATTTT.

CDR3 protein: CASSSVREAFF. CDR3 nucleotide sequence: TGTGCCAGCAGTTCGGTCCGTGAAGCTTTCTTT. The chain joins TRBV27 to TRBJ1-1; D remains ambiguous. CDR1 is MNHEY, CDR2 SMNVEV, per germline (reference sequence). The V end was cut by 4 bases, the J end by 7 bases, with 7 bases between. The CDR3 contains 11 residues.

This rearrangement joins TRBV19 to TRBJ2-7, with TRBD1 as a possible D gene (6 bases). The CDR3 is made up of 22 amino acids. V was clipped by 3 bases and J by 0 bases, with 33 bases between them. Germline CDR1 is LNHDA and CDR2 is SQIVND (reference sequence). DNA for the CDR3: TGTGCCAGTAGTATCCGGAGGAGCAGGGGACCCCACAGTGCGCCTTTCTCCTACGAGCAGTACTTC. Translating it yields CASSIRRSRGPHSAPFSYEQYF. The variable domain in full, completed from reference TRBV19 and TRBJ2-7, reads DGGITQSPKYLFRKEGQNVTLSCEQNLNHDAMYWYRQDPGQGLRLIYYSQIVNDFQKGDIAEGYSVSREKKESFPLTVTSAQKNPTAFYLCASSIRRSRGPHSAPFSYEQYFGPGTRLTVT.

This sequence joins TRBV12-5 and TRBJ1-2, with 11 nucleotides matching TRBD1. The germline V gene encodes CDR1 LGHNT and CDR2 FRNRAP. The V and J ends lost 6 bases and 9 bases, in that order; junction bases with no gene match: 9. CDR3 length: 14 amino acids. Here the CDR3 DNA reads TGTGCTAGTGGATTAGGACAGGGGGCATCTAGCTACACCTTC. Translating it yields CASGLGQGASSYTF.

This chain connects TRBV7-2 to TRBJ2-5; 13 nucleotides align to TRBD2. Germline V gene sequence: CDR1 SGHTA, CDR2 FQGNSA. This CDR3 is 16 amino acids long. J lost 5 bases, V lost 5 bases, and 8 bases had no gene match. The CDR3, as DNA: TGTGCCAGCAGCGGAAGACTAGCGGGGGGCGGGGAGACCCAGTACTTC. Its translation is CASSGRLAGGGETQYF.

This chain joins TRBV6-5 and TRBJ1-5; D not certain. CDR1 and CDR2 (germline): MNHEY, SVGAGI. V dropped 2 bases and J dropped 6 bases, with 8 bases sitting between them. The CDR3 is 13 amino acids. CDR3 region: CASSYSRCQPQHF. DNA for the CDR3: TGTGCCAGCAGTTACAGCCGGTGTCAGCCCCAGCATTTT.

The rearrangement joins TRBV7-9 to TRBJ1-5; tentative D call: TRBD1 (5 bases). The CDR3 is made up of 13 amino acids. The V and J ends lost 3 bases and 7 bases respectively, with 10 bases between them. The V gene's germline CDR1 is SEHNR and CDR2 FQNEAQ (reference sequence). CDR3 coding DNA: TGTGCCAGCAGCTTGTCGCCAGGGCAGCCCCAGCATTTT. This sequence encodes CASSLSPGQPQHF. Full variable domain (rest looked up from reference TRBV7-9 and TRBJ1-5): DTGVSQNPRHKITKRGQNVTFRCDPISEHNRLYWYRQTLGQGPEFLTYFQNEAQLEKSRLLSDRFSAERPKGSFSTLEIQRTEQGDSAMYLCASSLSPGQPQHFGDGTRLSIL.

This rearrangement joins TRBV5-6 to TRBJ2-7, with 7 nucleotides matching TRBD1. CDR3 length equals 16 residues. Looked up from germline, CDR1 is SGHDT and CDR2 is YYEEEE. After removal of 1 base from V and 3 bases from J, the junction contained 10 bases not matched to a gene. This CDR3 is CASSLYDPGQIYEQYF. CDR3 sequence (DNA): TGTGCCAGCAGCTTGTACGACCCGGGACAGATCTACGAGCAGTACTTC.

DNA for the CDR3: TGTGCCAGCAGGGAGACAGGGGGCGTTAGACATACTGAAGCTTTCTTT. Protein: CASRETGGVRHTEAFF. V is TRBV7-8 and J is TRBJ1-1, with 10 bases that match TRBD1. V lost 6 bases to trimming and J lost 5 bases; unmatched junction nucleotides: 12. Looked up from germline, CDR1 is SGHVS and CDR2 is FQNEAQ. CDR3 length: 16 amino acids.

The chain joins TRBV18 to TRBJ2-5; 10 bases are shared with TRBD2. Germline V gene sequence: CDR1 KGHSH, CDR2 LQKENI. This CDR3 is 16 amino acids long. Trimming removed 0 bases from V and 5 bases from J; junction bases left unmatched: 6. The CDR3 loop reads CASSPPSAGGLETQYF. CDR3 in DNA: TGTGCCAGCTCACCACCGTCAGCGGGGGGGCTGGAGACCCAGTACTTC. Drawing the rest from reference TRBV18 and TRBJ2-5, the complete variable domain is NAGVMQNPRHLVRRRGQEARLRCSPMKGHSHVYWYRQLPEEGLKFMVYLQKENIIDESGMPKERFSAEFPKEGPSILRIQQVVRGDSAAYFCASSPPSAGGLETQYFGPGTRLLVL.

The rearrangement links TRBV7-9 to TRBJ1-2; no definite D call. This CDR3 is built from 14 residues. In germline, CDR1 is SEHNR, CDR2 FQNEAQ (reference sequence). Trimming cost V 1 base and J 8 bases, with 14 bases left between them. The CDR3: CASSLVPGLGGYTF. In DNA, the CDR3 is TGTGCCAGCAGCTTAGTCCCTGGACTGGGAGGCTACACCTTC.

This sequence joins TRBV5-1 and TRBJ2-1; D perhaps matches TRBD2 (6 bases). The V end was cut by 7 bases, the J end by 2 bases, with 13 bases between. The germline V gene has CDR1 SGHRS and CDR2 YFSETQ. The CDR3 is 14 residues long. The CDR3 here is CASCPPGAYNEQFF. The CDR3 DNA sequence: TGCGCCAGCTGCCCCCCGGGGGCCTACAATGAGCAGTTCTTC.

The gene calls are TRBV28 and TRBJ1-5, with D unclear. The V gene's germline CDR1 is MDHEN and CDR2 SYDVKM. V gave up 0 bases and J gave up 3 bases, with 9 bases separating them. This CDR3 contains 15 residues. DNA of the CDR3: TGTGCCAGCAGTTTATGCAGGTATATCAATCAGCCCCAGCATTTT. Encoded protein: CASSLCRYINQPQHF.

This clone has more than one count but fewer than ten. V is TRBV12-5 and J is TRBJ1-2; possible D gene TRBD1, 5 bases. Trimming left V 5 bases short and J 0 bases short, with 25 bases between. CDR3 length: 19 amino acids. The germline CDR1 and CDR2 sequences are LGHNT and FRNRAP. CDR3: CASGPTRGSPETSNYGYTF. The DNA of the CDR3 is TGTGCTAGTGGTCCGACTCGGGGGTCTCCCGAAACTTCTAACTATGGCTACACCTTC.

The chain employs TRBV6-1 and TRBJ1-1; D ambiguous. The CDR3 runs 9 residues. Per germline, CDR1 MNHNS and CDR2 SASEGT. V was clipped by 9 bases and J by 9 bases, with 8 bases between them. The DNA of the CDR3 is TGTGCCAGTGGCTCAAAAGCTTTCTTT. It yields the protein CASGSKAFF.

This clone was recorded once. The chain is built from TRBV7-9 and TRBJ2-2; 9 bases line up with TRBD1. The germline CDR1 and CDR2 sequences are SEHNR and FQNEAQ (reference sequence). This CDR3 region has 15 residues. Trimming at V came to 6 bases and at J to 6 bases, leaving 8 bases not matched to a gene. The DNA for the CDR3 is TGTGCCAGCAGAGGGGACAGGGAAGGCCCCGGGGAGCTGTTTTTT. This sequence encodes CASRGDREGPGELFF.

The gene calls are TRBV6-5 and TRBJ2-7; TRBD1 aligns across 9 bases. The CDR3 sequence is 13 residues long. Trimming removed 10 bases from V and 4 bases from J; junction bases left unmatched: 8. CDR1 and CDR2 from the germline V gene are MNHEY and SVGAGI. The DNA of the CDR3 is TGTGCCACCCCGACAGGGGGTAAATACGAGCAGTACTTC. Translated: CATPTGGKYEQYF.

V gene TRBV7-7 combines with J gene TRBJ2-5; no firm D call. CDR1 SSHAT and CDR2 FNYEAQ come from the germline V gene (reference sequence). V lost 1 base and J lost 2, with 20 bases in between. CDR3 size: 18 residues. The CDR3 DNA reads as TGTGCCAGCAGCTTAGGGCCCCCCAGCGTGAAGTATCAAGAGACCCAGTACTTC. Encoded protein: CASSLGPPSVKYQETQYF.

The CDR3 nucleotides read TGTGCCAGCTCACCAAGCTCTAATGGGTGGAGGCGCACTGAAGCTTTCTTT. Protein sequence: CASSPSSNGWRRTEAFF. The chain employs TRBV18 and TRBJ1-1, with unresolved D. V was shortened by 2 bases and J by 4 bases, with 20 bases between the two germline ends. The CDR3 contains 17 residues. Per the germline V gene, CDR1 is KGHSH and CDR2 is LQKENI.

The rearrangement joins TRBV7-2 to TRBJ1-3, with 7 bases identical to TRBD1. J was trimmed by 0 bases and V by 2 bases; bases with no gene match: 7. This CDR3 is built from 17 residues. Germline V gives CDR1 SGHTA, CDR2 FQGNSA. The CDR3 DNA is TGTGCCAGCAGCTTAACCCGGGACAGCCACTCTGGAAACACCATATATTTT. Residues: CASSLTRDSHSGNTIYF.

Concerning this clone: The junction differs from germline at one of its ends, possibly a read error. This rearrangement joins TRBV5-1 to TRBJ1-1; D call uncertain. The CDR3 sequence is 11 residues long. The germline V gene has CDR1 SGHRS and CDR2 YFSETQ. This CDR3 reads CASSLDTEAFF. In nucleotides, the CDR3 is TGCGCCAGCAGCTTAGACACCGAAGCTTTCTTT.

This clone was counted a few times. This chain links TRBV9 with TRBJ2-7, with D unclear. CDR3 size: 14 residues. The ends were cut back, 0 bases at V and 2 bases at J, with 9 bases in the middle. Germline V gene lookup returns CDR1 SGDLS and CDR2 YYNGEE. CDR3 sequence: CASSVDGEPYEQYF. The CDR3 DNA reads TGTGCCAGCAGCGTAGACGGAGAACCCTACGAGCAGTACTTC. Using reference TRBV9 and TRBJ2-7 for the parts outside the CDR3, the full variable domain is DSGVTQTPKHLITATGQRVTLRCSPRSGDLSVYWYQQSLDQGLQFLIQYYNGEERAKGNILERFSAQQFPDLHSELNLSSLELGDSALYFCASSVDGEPYEQYFGPGTRLTVT.

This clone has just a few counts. This CDR3 is CASSDGGLYNEQFF. The CDR3 bases are TGTGCCAGCAGTGACGGGGGACTCTACAATGAGCAGTTCTTC. V and J are TRBV6-1 and TRBJ2-1; tentatively, D is TRBD2 (6 bases). This CDR3 has 14 amino acids. Trimming removed 3 bases at V and 3 bases at J, with 9 bases between. Germline V gene sequence: CDR1 MNHNS, CDR2 SASEGT.